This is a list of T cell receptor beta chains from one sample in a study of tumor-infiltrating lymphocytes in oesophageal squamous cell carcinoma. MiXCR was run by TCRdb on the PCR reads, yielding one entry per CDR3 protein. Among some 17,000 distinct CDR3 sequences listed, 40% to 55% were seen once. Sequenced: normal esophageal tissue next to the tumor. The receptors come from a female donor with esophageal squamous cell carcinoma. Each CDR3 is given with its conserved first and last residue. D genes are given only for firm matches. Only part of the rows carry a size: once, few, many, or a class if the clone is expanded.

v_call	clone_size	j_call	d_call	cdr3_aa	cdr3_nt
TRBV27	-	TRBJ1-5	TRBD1	CASSQGGEQPQHF	TGTGCCAGCAGTCAAGGGGGCGAACAGCCCCAGCATTTT
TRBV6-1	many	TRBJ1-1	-	CASSSALVNTEAFF	TGTGCCAGCAGTTCCGCACTTGTGAACACTGAAGCTTTCTTT
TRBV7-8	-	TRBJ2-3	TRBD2	CASSSPAGGGDSTDTQYF	TGTGCCAGCAGCTCTCCAGCGGGAGGAGGGGATAGCACAGATACGCAGTATTTT
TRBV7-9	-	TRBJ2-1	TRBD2	CASRRRGETSGSMPYNEQFF	TGTGCCAGCAGACGTAGAGGGGAGACTAGCGGGAGTATGCCCTACAATGAGCAGTTCTTC
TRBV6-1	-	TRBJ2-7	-	CASKSGHNYEQYF	TGTGCCAGCAAGTCAGGACACAACTACGAGCAGTACTTC
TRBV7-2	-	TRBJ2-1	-	CASRKDMYNEQFF	TGTGCCAGCAGAAAGGACATGTACAATGAGCAGTTCTTC
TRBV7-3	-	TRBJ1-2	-	CASSHTGFDGYTF	TGTGCCAGCAGCCACACAGGGTTCGATGGCTACACCTTC
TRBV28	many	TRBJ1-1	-	CASSFNPFEAFF	TGTGCCAGCAGTTTTAACCCCTTTGAAGCTTTCTTT
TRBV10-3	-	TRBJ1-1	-	CATLRTANTEAFF	TGTGCCACCTTAAGGACAGCGAACACTGAAGCTTTCTTT
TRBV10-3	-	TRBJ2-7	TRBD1	CAISGRQGEWGEQYF	TGTGCCATCAGTGGCCGACAGGGGGAATGGGGCGAGCAGTACTTC
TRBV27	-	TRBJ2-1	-	CASKRGYEQFF	TGTGCCAGTAAGAGGGGCTACGAGCAGTTCTTC
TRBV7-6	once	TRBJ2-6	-	CASSLKRESPRRDPVLRF	-